The sequence of this T cell receptor (beta chain) was determined in a study of PD-1 blockade in classical Hodgkin lymphoma. Regarding the study as a whole: The CD4+ diversity rise by C4D1 was clearest in complete responders. Patients newly diagnosed and complete responders had comparable baseline diversity. Healthy donors reportedly exceeded newly diagnosed patients in baseline TCR diversity.

The assay was immunoSEQ multiplex PCR, and TCRdb's table has in-frame clones only and misses some. The top ten hold roughly 3% of the sample, which has some 95,000 clones, 90% seen once. Sample time point: cycle 4 day 1 (C4D1), after around six weeks of nivolumab. Relapse was seen in all patients after autologous stem cell transplantation, and brentuximab vedotin exposure was variable. This clone was seen a single time. Its antigen is as yet unknown. In germline, CDR1 is LGHNA, CDR2 YNFKEQ. V dropped 0 bases and J dropped 11; count of bases not matched to a gene: 6. This CDR3 is 13 amino acids long. The material sequenced was peripheral blood mononuclear cells (PBMCs), taken before the fourth cycle of nivolumab. The J gene is TRBJ1-1, the V gene TRBV4-2; 7 nucleotides match TRBD1. The origin of this receptor is a human donor with classical Hodgkin lymphoma. The CDR3 sequence: CASSQEEGAVAFF. DNA of the CDR3: TGTGCCAGCAGCCAAGAGGAGGGGGCGGTCGCTTTCTTT.